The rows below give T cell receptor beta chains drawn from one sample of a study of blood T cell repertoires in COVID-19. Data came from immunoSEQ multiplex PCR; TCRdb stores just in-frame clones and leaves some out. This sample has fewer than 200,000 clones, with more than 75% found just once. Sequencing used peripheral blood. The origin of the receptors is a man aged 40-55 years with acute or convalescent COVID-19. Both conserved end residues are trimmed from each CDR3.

CDR3aa: ASKIGQPDEQY
j_gene: TRBJ2-7
v_gene: TRBV2

CDR3aa: ASSQDGGGGSSYNEQF
j_gene: TRBJ2-1
v_gene: TRBV4-3

CDR3aa: ASSREAGEFYWSNQPQH
j_gene: TRBJ1-5
v_gene: TRBV6-2/TRBV6-3

CDR3aa: ASSYREPGELF
j_gene: TRBJ2-2
v_gene: TRBV6-2/TRBV6-3

CDR3aa: ASSLSSYNSPLH
j_gene: TRBJ1-6
v_gene: TRBV7-2

CDR3aa: AWSDRDTEAF
j_gene: TRBJ1-1
v_gene: TRBV30

CDR3aa: ASGFRLPRAGGKGYT
j_gene: TRBJ1-2
v_gene: TRBV12-5

CDR3aa: ASSTSSGGSDEQY
j_gene: TRBJ2-7
v_gene: TRBV6-2/TRBV6-3

CDR3aa: ASSPGDSHNQPQH
j_gene: TRBJ1-5
v_gene: TRBV27

CDR3aa: ASSSPRAYTGELF
j_gene: TRBJ2-2
v_gene: TRBV5-1

CDR3aa: ASSAPQGAYLGNTIY
j_gene: TRBJ1-3
v_gene: TRBV25-1

CDR3aa: ASSQTGATNEKLF
j_gene: TRBJ1-4
v_gene: TRBV14

CDR3aa: ASSLVGTGKHTGELF
j_gene: TRBJ2-2
v_gene: TRBV11-2

CDR3aa: ASKWSGTLMNTEAF
j_gene: TRBJ1-1
v_gene: TRBV27

CDR3aa: ASSPGQVFTEAF
j_gene: TRBJ1-1
v_gene: TRBV3-1/TRBV3-2

CDR3aa: ASSASGSGYT
j_gene: TRBJ1-2
v_gene: TRBV9

CDR3aa: ASTLNWGDGYT
j_gene: TRBJ1-2
v_gene: TRBV5-6

CDR3aa: ASSHTGTENTEAF
j_gene: TRBJ1-1
v_gene: TRBV7-9

CDR3aa: ASSEAIRQPQH
j_gene: TRBJ1-5
v_gene: TRBV2

CDR3aa: SVGTSARGETQY
j_gene: TRBJ2-5
v_gene: TRBV29-1

CDR3aa: ASSPTLRDSHEQY
j_gene: TRBJ2-7
v_gene: TRBV7-9

CDR3aa: ASSLGYGDREKLF
j_gene: TRBJ1-4
v_gene: TRBV7-2

CDR3aa: ASSISTSDYNEQF
j_gene: TRBJ2-1
v_gene: TRBV6-5

CDR3aa: AWTGLNTEAF
j_gene: TRBJ1-1
v_gene: TRBV30

CDR3aa: ASSFPTGQYGYT
j_gene: TRBJ1-2
v_gene: TRBV28

CDR3aa: ASAPTNRGLYGYT
j_gene: TRBJ1-2
v_gene: TRBV12-5

CDR3aa: ASSQVLGREAF
j_gene: TRBJ1-1
v_gene: TRBV4-3

CDR3aa: ASSWTSGLGQF
j_gene: TRBJ2-1
v_gene: TRBV5-4

CDR3aa: ASSLRGIDTGELF
j_gene: TRBJ2-2
v_gene: TRBV5-6

CDR3aa: ASSKGQGFHEQY
j_gene: TRBJ2-7
v_gene: TRBV2

CDR3aa: ASSSGSPSGTDTQY
j_gene: TRBJ2-3
v_gene: TRBV18

CDR3aa: ASSSEGDRGRIAQPQH
j_gene: TRBJ1-5
v_gene: TRBV7-8

CDR3aa: ASSELGAYPYNEQF
j_gene: TRBJ2-1
v_gene: TRBV6-1

CDR3aa: ASSLGRRNTGELF
j_gene: TRBJ2-2
v_gene: TRBV27

CDR3aa: ASSPTDTGGGQPQH
j_gene: TRBJ1-5
v_gene: TRBV18

CDR3aa: ASSKTGNEQY
j_gene: TRBJ2-7
v_gene: TRBV9

CDR3aa: ASSEGGQGAEKLF
j_gene: TRBJ1-4
v_gene: TRBV9

CDR3aa: ASSTTGLGANVLT
j_gene: TRBJ2-6
v_gene: TRBV19

CDR3aa: ASSLGEPNTYGYT
j_gene: TRBJ1-2
v_gene: TRBV5-1

CDR3aa: ASSTREGGGYT
j_gene: TRBJ1-2
v_gene: TRBV7-8

CDR3aa: ASSDSKNTEAF
j_gene: TRBJ1-1
v_gene: TRBV5-1

CDR3aa: ASGQGWFTEAF
j_gene: TRBJ1-1
v_gene: TRBV21-1

CDR3aa: ASSLNSGGAADTQY
j_gene: TRBJ2-3
v_gene: TRBV7-3

CDR3aa: ASSPDYNQPQH
j_gene: TRBJ1-5
v_gene: TRBV18

CDR3aa: ASTPGETGPTGELF
j_gene: TRBJ2-2
v_gene: TRBV2